Given below is one TCR beta chain in context. Antigen unknown. These data belong to a study of shared clonotypes between healthy human individuals. Study at large: Donor composition was a couple of women and a few men, aged 18 to 49. Study-wide results and caveats: Generally, naive subsets (rather than memory subsets) showed larger estimated richness. Naive CD4 clonotype sharing across several donors was roughly 5%. Shared clonotypes across all four donors exceeded non-shared ones in generation probability.

This CDR3 is 15 amino acids long. Germline CDR1 and CDR2: SGHNT and YYREEE (reference sequence). V lost 0 bases, J lost 1 base, and 10 bases lay in between. Sequenced by immunoSEQ multiplex PCR; TCRdb stores in-frame clones only, minus some. The sample contains approximately 1.4 million clones, 98% of which appear only once. The V gene is TRBV5-4, the J gene TRBJ1-2; TRBD1 might be the D (5 bases). The sequenced material came from naive CD4+ T cells sorted from blood. The subset: CD45RA+ positively selected. This TCR was recovered from a man younger than 45 in good health. This CDR3 reads CASSLGQPFNYGYTF. As DNA, the CDR3 is TGTGCCAGCAGCTTGGGACAGCCATTTAACTATGGCTACACCTTC.